Listed below are T cell receptor beta chains from one sample, sequenced in a study of post-analysis software for immune sequencing data. Each CDR3 protein gets one entry after TCRdb re-called the PCR reads with MiXCR. In the table there are hundreds of thousands of distinct CDR3 sequences, roughly 46% of which are singletons. Sequencing was done on a sample of blood. All receptors derive from a girl between 5 and 17 years old with multiple sclerosis. Both conserved end residues are part of each CDR3. A D gene is named only where the DNA matches it firmly. Clone size appears in some rows only: once, few, many, or a class for an expanded clone.

>-|TRBV10-3|-|TRBJ1-2
TGTGCCATCACGGCAGCCTCGAACTATGGCTACACCTTC
CAITAASNYGYTF
>-|TRBV7-8|-|TRBJ2-7
TGTGCCAGCGGACGCTACAGGGACGAGCAGTACTTC
CASGRYRDEQYF
>TRBD2|TRBV7-8|-|TRBJ2-7
TGTGCCAGCAGCTTAACACTAGCGGGGAACTACGAGCAGTACTTC
CASSLTLAGNYEQYF
>-|TRBV13|-|TRBJ2-7
TGTGCCAGCAGCTCATCCTCGCGGTACTACGAGCAGTACTTC
CASSSSSRYYEQYF
>-|TRBV11-2|-|TRBJ2-7
TGTGCCAGCAGGACCCGAAAGGAGCAGTACTTC
CASRTRKEQYF
>-|TRBV29-1|-|TRBJ2-7
TGCAGCGTTGAAGTTGGGGAGGTCTCCTACGAGCAGTACTTC
CSVEVGEVSYEQYF
>TRBD1|TRBV6-2/TRBV6-3|-|TRBJ1-6
TGTGCCAGCAGACCGACCGGGACAGGAGTGAATTCACCCCTCCACTTT
CASRPTGTGVNSPLHF
>-|TRBV7-8|-|TRBJ1-4
TGTGCCAGCAGGGGAGATATTTCTAATGAAAAACTGTTTTTT
CASRGDISNEKLFF
>-|TRBV27|few|TRBJ2-3
TGTGCCAGCAGTTTAACGCGGATCACAGATACGCAGTATTTT
CASSLTRITDTQYF
>TRBD2|TRBV10-3|few|TRBJ2-1
TGTGCCATCAGTGTTAGTGGACTAGCGGACAATGAGCAGTTCTTC
CAISVSGLADNEQFF
>-|TRBV20-1|-|TRBJ2-7
TGCAGTGCTAGAGATGCACAGGGAGGGTTCTCCTACGAGCAGTACTTC
CSARDAQGGFSYEQYF
>-|TRBV20-1|-|TRBJ1-2
TGCAGTGCTAGAGGCAGGGGCTCATATGGCTACACCTTC
CSARGRGSYGYTF
>TRBD2|TRBV11-3|few|TRBJ2-1
TGTGCCAGCAGCTTAGGGTCTAGCGGACACAATGAGCAGTTCTTC
CASSLGSSGHNEQFF
>TRBD1|TRBV5-1|-|TRBJ1-2
TGCGCCAGCAGCCCGGGGACAGGACTAATCCTCTACACCTTC
CASSPGTGLILYTF
>TRBD2|TRBV5-1|-|TRBJ2-7
TGCGCCAGCAGCTTGGAAGGGACTAGCGGGAGAAGTTTGTACTTC
CASSLEGTSGRSLYF
>TRBD1|TRBV12-3/TRBV12-4|once|TRBJ2-7
TGTGCCAGCAGCTACCCCGGGACAGGGTCGTACTTC
CASSYPGTGSYF
>-|TRBV7-8|-|TRBJ2-7
TGTGCCAGCAGCTCCGGACTCAGGGGATCCTACGAGCAGTACTTC
CASSSGLRGSYEQYF
>TRBD2|TRBV7-9|-|TRBJ2-7
TGTGCCAGCAGACCTAGCGGGAGGGTCCTAAGCTCCTACAATGAGCAGTACTTC
CASRPSGRVLSSYNEQYF
>-|TRBV19|few|TRBJ2-7
TGTGCCAGTGCTATGGGAGGCAGTTCCTACGAGCAGTACTTC
CASAMGGSSYEQYF
>-|TRBV10-2|few|TRBJ2-5
TGCGCCAGCAGAGAGTCAGAGCTTTCTCCATGGGAGACCCAGTACTTC
CASRESELSPWETQYF
>-|TRBV19|-|TRBJ2-4
TGTGCCAGTAGTAGAGTCGAGGGAGGAGCCAAAAACATTCAGTACTTC
CASSRVEGGAKNIQYF